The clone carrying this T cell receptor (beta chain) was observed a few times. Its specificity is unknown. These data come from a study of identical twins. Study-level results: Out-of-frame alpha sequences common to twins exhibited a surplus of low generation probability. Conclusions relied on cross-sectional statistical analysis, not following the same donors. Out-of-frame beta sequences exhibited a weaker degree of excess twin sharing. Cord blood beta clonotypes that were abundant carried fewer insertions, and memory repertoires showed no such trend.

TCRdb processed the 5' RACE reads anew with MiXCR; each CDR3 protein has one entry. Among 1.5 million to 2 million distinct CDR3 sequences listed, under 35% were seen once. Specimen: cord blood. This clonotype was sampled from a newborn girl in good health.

The CDR3 is CASSLRGSHNEQYF. Here the CDR3 DNA reads TGTGCCAGCAGCTTACGCGGCAGCCACAATGAGCAGTACTTC. The chain uses TRBV7-8 and TRBJ2-7; D is undetermined. V lost 2 bases and J lost 7, with 15 bases in between. In germline, CDR1 is SGHVS, CDR2 FQNEAQ. The CDR3 runs to 14 residues.